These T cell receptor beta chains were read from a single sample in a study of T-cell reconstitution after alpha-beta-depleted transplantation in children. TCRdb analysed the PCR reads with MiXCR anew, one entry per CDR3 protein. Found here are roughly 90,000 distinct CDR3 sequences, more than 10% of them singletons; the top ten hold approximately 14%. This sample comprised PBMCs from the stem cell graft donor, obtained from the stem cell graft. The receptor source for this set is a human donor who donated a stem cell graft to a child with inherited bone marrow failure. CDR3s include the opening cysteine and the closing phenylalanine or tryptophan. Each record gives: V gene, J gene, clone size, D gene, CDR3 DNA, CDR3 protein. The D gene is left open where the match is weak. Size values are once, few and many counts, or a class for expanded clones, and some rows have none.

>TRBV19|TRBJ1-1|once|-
TGTGCCAGCCGCTTCCTTTCGACAGGATTGAACACTGAAGCTTTCTTT
CASRFLSTGLNTEAFF
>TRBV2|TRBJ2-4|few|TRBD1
TGTGCCAGCACCTTGGACAGGAATCGGTACTTC
CASTLDRNRYF
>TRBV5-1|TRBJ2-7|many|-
TGCGCCAGCAGCTCCGGGCTCTCCTACGAGCAGTACTTC
CASSSGLSYEQYF
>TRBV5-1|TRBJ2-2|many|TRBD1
TGCGCCAGCAGCAGGGGACAGGGGATCGGGGAGCTGTTTTTT
CASSRGQGIGELFF
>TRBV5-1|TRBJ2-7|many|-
TGTGCCAGCAGCTTAGGGTCTTCCTACGAGCAGTACTTC
CASSLGSSYEQYF
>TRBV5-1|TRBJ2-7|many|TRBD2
TGCGCCAGCAGCCCGCGGACTAGCGGCCCCTACGAGCAGTACTTC
CASSPRTSGPYEQYF
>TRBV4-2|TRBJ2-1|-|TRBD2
TGTGCCAGCAGCCGTCGACTAGCGGAGACCTACAATGAGCAGTTCTTC
CASSRRLAETYNEQFF
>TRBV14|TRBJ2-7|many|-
TGTGCCAGCAGCCAACCGGCGGAGACCTACGAGCAGTACTTC
CASSQPAETYEQYF
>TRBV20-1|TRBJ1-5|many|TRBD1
TGCAGTGCTAGACAGGGGGCCGGGAATCAGCCCCAGCATTTT
CSARQGAGNQPQHF
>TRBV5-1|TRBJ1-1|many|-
TGCGCCAGCAGCTTGGAAGGGGGGACTGAAGCTTTCTTT
CASSLEGGTEAFF
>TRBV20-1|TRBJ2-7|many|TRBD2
TGCAGTGCTAGACCGGGACTAGCGGGTTACGCGCAGTACTTC
CSARPGLAGYAQYF
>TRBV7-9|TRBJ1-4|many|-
TGTGCCAGCAGCTTGGGGGGGACAACTAATGAAAAACTGTTTTTT
CASSLGGTTNEKLFF
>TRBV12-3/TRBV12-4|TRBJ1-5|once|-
TGTGCCAGCAGTGACGCAGGGATACAGCCCCAGCATTTT
CASSDAGIQPQHF
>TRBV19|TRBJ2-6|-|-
TGTGCCAGCTTGCCATCGACGACAGTCTCCGGAGCCAACGTCCTGACTTTC
CASLPSTTVSGANVLTF
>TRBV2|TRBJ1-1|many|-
TGTGCCAGCAGCGTCTTTTCGGGTGAAGCTTTCTTT
CASSVFSGEAFF
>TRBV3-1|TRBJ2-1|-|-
TGTGCCAGCAGCCTCCATCCCGGTAATGAGCAGTTCTTC
CASSLHPGNEQFF